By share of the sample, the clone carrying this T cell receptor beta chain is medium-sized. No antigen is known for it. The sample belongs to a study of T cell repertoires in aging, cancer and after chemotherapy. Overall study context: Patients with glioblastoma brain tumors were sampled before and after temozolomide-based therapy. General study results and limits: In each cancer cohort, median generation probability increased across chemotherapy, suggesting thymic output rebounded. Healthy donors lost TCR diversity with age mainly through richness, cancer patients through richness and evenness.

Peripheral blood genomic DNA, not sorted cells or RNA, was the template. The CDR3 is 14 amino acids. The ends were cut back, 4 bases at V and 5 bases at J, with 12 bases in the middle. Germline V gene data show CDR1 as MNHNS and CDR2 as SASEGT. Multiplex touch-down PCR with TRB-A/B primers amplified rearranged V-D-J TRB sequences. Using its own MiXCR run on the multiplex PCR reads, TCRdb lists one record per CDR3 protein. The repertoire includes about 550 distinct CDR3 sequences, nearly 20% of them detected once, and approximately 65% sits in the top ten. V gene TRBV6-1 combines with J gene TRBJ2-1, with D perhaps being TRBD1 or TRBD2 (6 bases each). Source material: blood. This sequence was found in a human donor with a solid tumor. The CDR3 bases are TGTGCCAGCAGTGTACAAGGGGGGAACAATGAGCAGTTCTTC. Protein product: CASSVQGGNNEQFF.